These T cell receptor beta chains were read from a single sample in a study of long-term antiretroviral therapy in people with HIV. This table comes from immunoSEQ multiplex PCR, and its TCRdb copy is limited to in-frame clones, with some not included. The table includes some 26,000 clones, roughly nine tenths detected once. The sequences come from unsorted PBMCs, collected approximately 2.7 years after starting antiretroviral therapy. The source is a middle-aged man with HIV. Both conserved end residues are part of each CDR3. A D gene is named only where the DNA matches it firmly. Clone sizes are given selectively: once, few, many, or a class where the clone is expanded.

D | J | V | size | DNA | CDR3
NA | TRBJ2-1 | TRBV4-1 | NA | TGCGCCAGCAGCCAAGATTCCCGACGGTTGAGCTCCTACAATGAGCAGTTCTTC | CASSQDSRRLSSYNEQFF
NA | TRBJ2-1 | TRBV7-8 | NA | TGTGCCAGCAGCCCGGGGGTCACCGACTCTTACAATGAGCAGTTCTTC | CASSPGVTDSYNEQFF
TRBD1 | TRBJ1-4 | TRBV11-3 | NA | TGTGCCAGCAGCTTAGATAATTGGGACAGGGAGAGCGGCGGTGAAAAACTGTTTTTT | CASSLDNWDRESGGEKLFF
NA | TRBJ2-2 | TRBV19 | few | TGTGCCAGTAGTTCAGGGTCCGGCACCGGGGAGCTGTTTTTT | CASSSGSGTGELFF
NA | TRBJ2-2 | TRBV19 | NA | TGTGCCAGTAGCTTGTCGGGGGCCGGGGAGCTGTTTTTT | CASSLSGAGELFF
NA | TRBJ2-2 | TRBV11-2 | few | TGTGCCAGCAGCTTCCCAGGGAGTTTGCCCGGGGAGCTGTTTTTT | CASSFPGSLPGELFF
NA | TRBJ1-2 | TRBV19 | NA | TGTGCCAGTAGTGCCTTATCCCGTGGCTACACCTTC | CASSALSRGYTF
TRBD1 | TRBJ2-7 | TRBV15 | NA | TGTGCCACCAGCAGGGACAGGGGCTACGAGCAGTACTTC | CATSRDRGYEQYF
TRBD1 | TRBJ1-1 | TRBV7-8 | NA | TGTGCCAGCAGCTTCCCTCCAGGGGGGGAAGGGAACACTGAAGCTTTCTTT | CASSFPPGGEGNTEAFF
NA | TRBJ2-2 | TRBV4-1 | NA | TGCGCCTGCTCTCCGGCGTCCTCCACCGGGGAGCTGTTTTTT | CACSPASSTGELFF
NA | TRBJ2-4 | TRBV7-9 | NA | TGTGCCAGCAGCCCTGGGCTTCCCCTCAAAAACATTCAGTACTTC | CASSPGLPLKNIQYF
NA | TRBJ1-1 | TRBV6-1 | NA | TGTGCCAGCAGCACGGACAGAAGGAACACTGAAGCTTTCTTT | CASSTDRRNTEAFF
NA | TRBJ1-2 | TRBV28 | once | TGTGCCAGCAGTTTCGAGACAGGTGCCCCTGGAGGCTACACCTTC | CASSFETGAPGGYTF
TRBD1 | TRBJ1-2 | TRBV23-1 | NA | TGCGCCAGCAGTCAATCCACTCATTCAGTTTTCGACAGGGGGCATAACTATGGCTACACCTTC | CASSQSTHSVFDRGHNYGYTF
NA | TRBJ1-2 | TRBV6-4 | NA | TGTGCCAGCAGTGCAGGGGAGGGTGGAGGCTACACCTTC | CASSAGEGGGYTF
NA | TRBJ2-4 | TRBV5-6 | few | TGTGCCAGCAGTTATTATCTAGCCAAAAACATTCAGTACTTC | CASSYYLAKNIQYF
TRBD1 | TRBJ2-7 | TRBV7-2 | NA | TGTGCCAGCAGCTCCTGGACAGGGGCCACCTACGAGCAGTACTTC | CASSSWTGATYEQYF
NA | TRBJ2-2 | TRBV7-8 | few | TGTGCCAGCAGCTTAGATGGTCGAGGACAGATAAACACCGGGGAGCTGTTTTTT | CASSLDGRGQINTGELFF
NA | TRBJ2-3 | TRBV10-1 | NA | TGCGCCAGCAGTGACCAGTCAGCCGCTAAAGTCACAGATACGCAGTATTTT | CASSDQSAAKVTDTQYF
NA | TRBJ1-5 | TRBV27 | NA | TGTGCCAGCAGCCGGCGACAGAGGGCCCTGTATTGGCCCCAGCATTTT | CASSRRQRALYWPQHF
NA | TRBJ1-4 | TRBV7-3 | NA | TGTGCCAGCAGCTTAACGCACCGACCAGGGGTAAGGGCAACTAATGAAAAACTGTTTTTT | CASSLTHRPGVRATNEKLFF
TRBD1 | TRBJ2-4 | TRBV2 | NA | TGTGCCGGACAGGGATCCCAAGGGGGCATTCAGTACTTC | CAGQGSQGGIQYF
NA | TRBJ1-1 | TRBV5-6 | NA | TGTGCCAGCAGCTTGGGACAGAGAGCTGAAGCTTTCTTT | CASSLGQRAEAFF
NA | TRBJ2-3 | TRBV19 | NA | TGTGCCAGTAGTATAGATACAGATACGCAGTATTTT | CASSIDTDTQYF
NA | TRBJ2-1 | TRBV4-3 | NA | TGCGCCAGCAGCCAAGTAGACTCTGAGCAGTTCTTC | CASSQVDSEQFF
NA | TRBJ2-7 | TRBV27 | NA | TGTGCCAGCCGTGGCATTACTAACTACGAGCAGTACTTC | CASRGITNYEQYF
NA | TRBJ2-5 | TRBV9 | once | TGTGCCAGCAGCGTAGGTGGGGGGCGGGAGACCCAGTACTTC | CASSVGGGRETQYF
TRBD2 | TRBJ2-7 | TRBV11-2 | NA | TGTGCCAGCAGCTTAGCTCCCGCAGGGGCTAGCGGGTCCTACGAGCAGTACTTC | CASSLAPAGASGSYEQYF